Below are 13 T cell receptor beta chains sequenced from a single sample in a study of shared clonotypes between healthy human individuals (dated by TCRdb to the early 2020s). Libraries were made using the immunoSEQ multiplex PCR assay. TCRdb re-hosts the immuneACCESS table, in-frame sequences only. Its copies lack some clones; in the studies checked, an unresolved V gene accounts for under half of them, and the cause for the rest is not known. The sample records approximately 2.5 million clones, over 85% of which are singletons. In total, the top ten clones hold approximately 0.35% of the sample. Source material: naive CD4+ T cells from PBMCs. In the paper's terms, the cell subset or site label means: CD45RA+ positively selected. The origin of the receptors is a man younger than 30 in good health. Some clones in this sample may be carry-over from other donors' samples.

The chain combines TRBV28 with TRBJ1-2; D is ambiguous. Germline values: CDR1 MDHEN, CDR2 SYDVKM. Trimming took off 3 bases at V and 4 bases at J, with 12 bases between the two ends. This CDR3 comprises 14 residues. The CDR3 DNA is TGTGCCAGCAGTTTCCACCTTCGCCCCTATGGCTACACCTTC. As protein: CASSFHLRPYGYTF.

This chain uses TRBV14 with TRBJ1-3; a weak D match, TRBD1 (5 bases). The CDR3 runs 16 residues. CDR1 is SGHDN, CDR2 FVKESK, per germline. V lost 0 bases, J lost 6 bases, and 15 bases lay in between. CDR3 in amino acids: CASSQDVRQGLNTIYF. CDR3 nucleotides: TGTGCCAGCAGCCAAGATGTCCGGCAGGGTTTAAACACCATATATTTT.

The J gene is TRBJ1-4, the V gene TRBV4-2, with D tentatively TRBD1 (6 bases). In germline, CDR1 is LGHNA, CDR2 YNFKEQ. The CDR3 spans 16 residues. Trimming cost V 1 base and J 10 bases, with 19 bases left between them. The CDR3 DNA follows: TGTGCCAGCAGCCAAGTCGGGACCCTGGGGGCGGGAAAACTGTTTTTT. As protein: CASSQVGTLGAGKLFF.

The chain couples TRBV5-1 to TRBJ1-4; TRBD1 aligns across 7 bases. The CDR3 loop spans 15 amino acids. Germline loops: CDR1 SGHRS, CDR2 YFSETQ. The V and J ends lost 0 bases and 4 bases, in that order; junction bases with no gene match: 3. Here the CDR3 DNA reads TGCGCCAGCAGCTTGGAGGGGGCCGTTAATGAAAAACTGTTTTTT. Encoded protein: CASSLEGAVNEKLFF.

This clone showed up just once. This chain uses TRBV6-1 with TRBJ1-4; D gene unclear. The CDR3 runs 14 residues. The germline V gene encodes CDR1 MNHNS and CDR2 SASEGT. V was trimmed by 7 bases and J by 7 bases, leaving 16 bases between them. The CDR3 sequence: CASTLGGPSEKLFF. The CDR3 DNA follows: TGTGCCAGCACCCTGGGAGGGCCGAGTGAAAAACTGTTTTTT.

This chain links TRBV6-5 with TRBJ1-1, with D possibly being TRBD1 (6 bases). The CDR3 has 13 amino acids. V lost 2 bases to trimming and J lost 4 bases, with 8 bases between them. Germline CDR1 is MNHEY and CDR2 is SVGAGI. Here the CDR3 DNA reads TGTGCCAGCAGTTACGGGGGCATCACTGAAGCTTTCTTT. It translates to CASSYGGITEAFF.

The chain carries TRBV29-1 and TRBJ1-1, with 8 nucleotides matching TRBD1. The CDR3 has 13 residues. Germline trimming cut 5 bases from V and 2 bases from J; bases unmatched to any gene: 4. Germline values: CDR1 SQVTM, CDR2 ANQGSEA. The CDR3 nucleotides are TGCAGCGTTCCGGACAGGGTAAACACTGAAGCTTTCTTT. Translating gives CSVPDRVNTEAFF.

The chain employs TRBV18 and TRBJ2-7; TRBD2 agrees at 9 bases. V dropped 5 bases and J dropped 3; count of bases not matched to a gene: 2. This CDR3 is built from 13 residues. CDR1 and CDR2 (germline): KGHSH, LQKENI. CDR3 in DNA: TGTGCCAGCTCAGGTAGCGGGGGCTACGAGCAGTACTTC. This sequence encodes CASSGSGGYEQYF.

V is TRBV19 and J is TRBJ2-5; D is possibly TRBD2 (6 bases). The CDR3 extends over 15 amino acids. Trimming pared 2 bases from V and 1 base from J, leaving 11 bases between. Germline CDR1 and CDR2: LNHDA and SQIVND (reference sequence). In DNA form, the CDR3 reads TGTGCCAGTAGTATAAGAGGCGGGATCCAAGAGACCCAGTACTTC. Amino acid sequence: CASSIRGGIQETQYF.

In this sample, this clone turned up once. The V and J genes are TRBV9 and TRBJ2-2; 9 bases match TRBD2. The trim removed 3 bases at V and 4 bases at J, leaving 7 bases unmatched. CDR1 SGDLS and CDR2 YYNGEE come from the germline V gene. This CDR3 region has 16 residues. CDR3 bases: TGTGCCAGCAGCGGTAGCGGGAGTCCGAGCACCGGGGAGCTGTTTTTT. Translating it yields CASSGSGSPSTGELFF.

The genes are TRBV19 and TRBJ1-1, with 9 bases lining up with TRBD1. The CDR3 is 17 residues long. V lost 0 bases, J lost 7 bases, and 12 bases stayed unmatched. Germline lookup yields CDR1 LNHDA and CDR2 SQIVND (reference sequence). CDR3 residues: CASSIERSWDRAVEAFF. CDR3 DNA: TGTGCCAGTAGTATAGAGCGTAGTTGGGACAGGGCTGTTGAAGCTTTCTTT. Based on the CDR3 plus reference TRBV19 and TRBJ1-1, the full variable domain is DGGITQSPKYLFRKEGQNVTLSCEQNLNHDAMYWYRQDPGQGLRLIYYSQIVNDFQKGDIAEGYSVSREKKESFPLTVTSAQKNPTAFYLCASSIERSWDRAVEAFFGQGTRLTVV.

This chain uses TRBV28 with TRBJ2-2, with a weak D call TRBD1 (5 bases). The CDR3 totals 16 residues. The V gene lost 1 base and the J gene lost 0 bases, with 9 bases spanning the gap. The germline V gene has CDR1 MDHEN and CDR2 SYDVKM. The CDR3 loop reads CASSLFRTPNTGELFF. CDR3 bases: TGTGCCAGCAGTTTATTTAGGACACCGAACACCGGGGAGCTGTTTTTT.

In DNA, the CDR3 is TGCGCCAGCAGCTTGGGACAGCCGACCGGGGAGCTGTTTTTT. As protein: CASSLGQPTGELFF. This sequence joins TRBV5-1 and TRBJ2-2; perhaps TRBD1 as D (5 bases). There are 14 residues in the CDR3. The V gene lost 0 bases and the J gene lost 5 bases, with 8 bases spanning the gap. Germline assignment: CDR1 SGHRS and CDR2 YFSETQ.